This TCR beta chain is from a study of blood T cell repertoires in COVID-19. Repertoires were generated with immunoSEQ multiplex PCR, while TCRdb's copy carries only in-frame clones and drops some. The sample contains around 230,000 clones, 88% of which appear only once. The CDR3 is 16 residues long. The germline CDR1 and CDR2 sequences are SGHNT and YYREEE (reference sequence). Trimming removed 1 base from V and 6 bases from J; junction bases left unmatched: 8. The chain has TRBV5-4 and TRBJ2-2, with TRBD1 matching 8 bases. This clonotype was obtained from a woman in her thirties who had recovered from COVID-19. Source material: PBMCs or T cells enriched from blood (not recorded which). The CDR3 spells CASSLHPGGDSGELFF. The CDR3 coding sequence is TGTGCCAGCAGCTTGCATCCAGGGGGCGATTCCGGGGAGCTGTTTTTT.